One and the same sample provided the 32 T cell receptor beta chains below, sequenced in a study of T cells in Graves' hyperthyroidism and ophthalmopathy. Using RNA transcripts as the source, TCR beta CDR3 regions were amplified. An initial round of RT-PCR targeting the TCR CDR3 relied on the HTBI primer set. TCRdb reprocessed the multiplex PCR reads via MiXCR and lists one record per CDR3 protein. The data hold about 500,000 distinct CDR3 sequences, with 46% observed a single time. Sequenced: peripheral blood or thyroid tissue (not recorded which). The receptors were sampled from an adult woman with Graves' disease, either hyperthyroidism or ophthalmopathy (not recorded which).

The sample holds a few counts of this clonotype. The chain has TRBV2 and TRBJ2-7; D perhaps matches TRBD1 (5 bases). The CDR3 has 10 residues. The V end lost 9 bases, the J end lost 3 bases, and 6 bases lay between the germline ends. Germline V gene lookup returns CDR1 SNHLY and CDR2 FYNNEI. The CDR3 DNA is TGTGCCAGTCAGGGCTACGAGCAGTACTTC. Its protein product is CASQGYEQYF.

The sample holds a few counts of this clonotype. The chain is built from TRBV10-3 and TRBJ2-6; weak D call: TRBD2 (6 bases). Trimming cost V 3 bases and J 0 bases, with 12 bases left between them. CDR1 and CDR2 (germline): ENHRY, SYGVKD. The CDR3 spans 17 residues. The CDR3 sequence: CAISERDSPSGANVLTF. The CDR3 DNA is TGTGCCATCAGTGAACGGGACTCCCCCTCTGGGGCCAACGTCCTGACTTTC.

This clonotype occurred many times. The chain joins TRBV29-1 to TRBJ1-1, with D perhaps matching TRBD1 (5 bases). The germline V gene has CDR1 SQVTM and CDR2 ANQGSEA. The CDR3 loop spans 14 amino acids. V was clipped by 3 bases and J by 1 base, with 12 bases between them. The CDR3 protein is CSVEKRQRNTEAFF. CDR3 nucleotides: TGCAGCGTTGAGAAAAGACAGCGGAACACTGAAGCTTTCTTT.

The CDR3 DNA sequence: TGTGCCATCAGTGAAGAACAGTCTTGGAATCAGCCCCAGCATTTT. As protein: CAISEEQSWNQPQHF. The V gene is TRBV10-3, the J gene TRBJ1-5; D remains ambiguous. V was shortened by 3 bases and J by 4 bases, with 13 bases between the two germline ends. The CDR3 length is 15 residues. Germline CDR1 is ENHRY and CDR2 is SYGVKD.

V usage is TRBV28 and J usage is TRBJ2-7, with D unclear. V was shortened by 2 bases and J by 3 bases, with 11 bases between the two germline ends. Germline V gene sequence: CDR1 MDHEN, CDR2 SYDVKM. This CDR3 spans 14 amino acids. CDR3 bases: TGTGCCAGCAGTTTAGGTCCGGGCCTCTACGAGCAGTACTTC. This gives the protein CASSLGPGLYEQYF. The whole variable domain, filled in from reference TRBV28 and TRBJ2-7, reads DVKVTQSSRYLVKRTGEKVFLECVQDMDHENMFWYRQDPGLGLRLIYFSYDVKMKEKGDIPEGYSVSREKKERFSLILESASTNQTSMYLCASSLGPGLYEQYFGPGTRLTVT.

This clonotype was seen only a few times. V is TRBV20-1 and J is TRBJ2-7; weak D call: TRBD1 (5 bases). Trimming took 3 bases from V and 2 from J, leaving 8 bases between them. The CDR3 has 12 amino acids. Germline V CDR1 and CDR2: DFQATT, SNEGSKA (reference sequence). The CDR3 spells CSARDTPYEQYF. The CDR3 DNA is TGCAGTGCTAGGGACACCCCCTACGAGCAGTACTTC.

The rearrangement joins TRBV7-8 to TRBJ1-2; 7 positions match TRBD1. Looked up from germline, CDR1 is SGHVS and CDR2 is FQNEAQ. The CDR3 is 12 amino acids. After removal of 5 bases from V and 10 bases from J, the junction contained 7 bases not matched to a gene. For the CDR3, the DNA is TGTGCCAGCAGCCCCCGGGACAGTGACTACACCTTC. It codes for CASSPRDSDYTF.

This clonotype was counted a few times. The CDR3 is CSVGSTNYGYTF. Written as DNA, the CDR3 is TGCAGCGTTGGGTCAACTAACTATGGCTACACCTTC. The gene calls are TRBV29-1 and TRBJ1-2; D is undetermined. CDR1 is SQVTM and CDR2 is ANQGSEA in the germline V gene. V lost 4 bases and J 0 bases, leaving 6 bases between the germline ends. This CDR3 region has 12 residues.

The sample holds many counts of this clonotype. The chain couples TRBV10-3 to TRBJ1-2; no reliable D call. The CDR3 sequence is 13 residues long. Trimming took off 2 bases at V and 0 bases at J, with 4 bases between the two ends. CDR1 is ENHRY and CDR2 is SYGVKD in the germline V gene. This CDR3 reads CAISEDPNYGYTF. The CDR3 nucleotides are TGTGCCATCAGTGAGGACCCTAACTATGGCTACACCTTC.

This chain joins TRBV5-6 and TRBJ2-2; D is perhaps TRBD2 (5 bases). CDR3 size: 13 residues. V lost 3 bases, J lost 7 bases, and 10 bases lay in between. The V gene's germline CDR1 is SGHDT and CDR2 YYEEEE. CDR3 loop: CASSSSSHGELFF. CDR3 DNA sequence: TGTGCCAGCAGCTCGTCTAGCCACGGGGAGCTGTTTTTT.

V is TRBV6-5 and J is TRBJ2-7; 7 positions match TRBD2. The germline V gene encodes CDR1 MNHEY and CDR2 SVGAGI. J lost 7 bases, V lost 2 bases, and 8 bases had no gene match. The CDR3 is 14 residues long. The CDR3 spells CASSYGAGAGEQYF. For the CDR3, the DNA is TGTGCCAGCAGTTACGGCGCGGGAGCGGGTGAGCAGTACTTC.

Points on this clonotype: Compared with germline, one end of the junction differs, possibly owing to a read error. The chain joins TRBV29-1 to TRBJ1-4; D perhaps matches TRBD1 (6 bases). Looked up from germline, CDR1 is SQVTM and CDR2 is ANQGSEA. This CDR3 region has 12 residues. CDR3 nucleotides: TGTAGCGCGGGACACCCCGGAGAAAAACTGTTTTTT. Protein product: CSAGHPGEKLFF.

The V call is TRBV20-1, the J call TRBJ2-7; TRBD2 matches 12 bases. Germline values: CDR1 DFQATT, CDR2 SNEGSKA (reference sequence). The CDR3 loop spans 13 amino acids. J gave up 5 bases and V 7 bases, and 6 bases lay outside the gene matches. CDR3 nucleotide sequence: TGCAGTGGCCTACTAGCGGGAGGCCACGAGCAGTACTTC. Translation: CSGLLAGGHEQYF.

The DNA for the CDR3 is TGCAGCGTTGAAGATTGGGGCTCCTACAATGAGCAGTTCTTC. This codes for CSVEDWGSYNEQFF. The rearrangement links TRBV29-1 to TRBJ2-1; D not certain. Germline CDR1 and CDR2: SQVTM and ANQGSEA. V lost 0 bases and J lost 0, with 6 bases in between. The CDR3 loop spans 14 amino acids.

This clonotype was counted many times. The rearrangement links TRBV5-1 to TRBJ2-7; weak D call: TRBD1 (6 bases). Germline assignment: CDR1 SGHRS and CDR2 YFSETQ. V gave up 1 base and J gave up 4 bases, with 9 bases separating them. The CDR3 has 13 amino acids. The CDR3 here is CASSLQGQYEQYF. CDR3 coding DNA: TGCGCCAGCAGCTTGCAAGGACAGTACGAGCAGTACTTC.

The table lists this clonotype with a few counts. The genes are TRBV7-9 and TRBJ2-7, with D perhaps assigned TRBD1 or TRBD2 (7 bases each). CDR1 and CDR2 (germline): SEHNR, FQNEAQ (reference sequence). With 4 bases removed from V and 4 bases from J, the gap between germline ends came to 23 bases. The CDR3 extends over 17 amino acids. Written as DNA, the CDR3 is TGTGCCAGCAGCTCCCAGGGGGAGGGGCGGAGTCGATACGAGCAGTACTTC. Translated, it gives CASSSQGEGRSRYEQYF.

The V gene is TRBV7-9, the J gene TRBJ1-2; tentatively, D is TRBD1 (5 bases). The CDR3 is 16 amino acids. Germline V gives CDR1 SEHNR, CDR2 FQNEAQ (reference sequence). The V end was cut by 1 base, the J end by 2 bases, with 14 bases between. CDR3 in amino acids: CASSLDGRHRNYGYTF. In nucleotides, the CDR3 is TGTGCCAGCAGCTTAGACGGAAGACACAGGAACTATGGCTACACCTTC.

The chain joins TRBV5-1 to TRBJ2-5, with D perhaps matching TRBD1 (6 bases). Trimming cost V 8 bases and J 3 bases, with 17 bases left between them. This CDR3 is built from 14 residues. Germline CDR1 and CDR2: SGHRS and YFSETQ. The CDR3, as DNA: TGCGCCAGAAGTACCGGGACACCTAAAGAGACCCAGTACTTC. Protein: CARSTGTPKETQYF.

This clonotype occurred a few times. This chain uses TRBV7-2 with TRBJ2-6; unclear D gene. Trimming cost V 0 bases and J 1 base, with 7 bases left between them. CDR3 length: 16 residues. Germline CDR1 is SGHTA and CDR2 is FQGNSA. The CDR3: CASSLAIRSGANVLTF. The CDR3 coding sequence is TGTGCCAGCAGCTTAGCGATCCGTTCTGGGGCCAACGTCCTGACTTTC.

This clonotype was seen at least ten times. V and J are TRBV20-1 and TRBJ1-2; D uncertain. V lost 6 bases, J lost 10 bases, and 21 bases lay in between. The CDR3 sequence is 13 residues long. Germline CDR1 is DFQATT and CDR2 is SNEGSKA (reference sequence). The CDR3 protein is CSAPELVRSIYTF. CDR3 bases: TGCAGTGCCCCAGAACTGGTCAGGAGTATCTACACCTTC.

The J gene is TRBJ2-5, the V gene TRBV9; D might be TRBD1 or TRBD2, each matching 7 bases. The CDR3 spans 16 residues. Germline CDR1 and CDR2: SGDLS and YYNGEE. V lost 3 bases to trimming and J lost 5 bases, with 20 bases between them. This chain's CDR3 is CASSASRQGGPETQYF. CDR3 bases: TGTGCCAGCAGCGCCAGTCGACAGGGAGGGCCCGAGACCCAGTACTTC.

The J gene is TRBJ1-4, the V gene TRBV7-2; no clear D. Germline lookup yields CDR1 SGHTA and CDR2 FQGNSA. The CDR3 is 13 amino acids. V was cut by 7 bases and J by 11 bases, with 17 bases left in between. CDR3 in DNA: TGTGCCAGCACCCCGGGCGACCTTGGGAAACTGTTTTTT. It translates to CASTPGDLGKLFF. The full variable domain, its missing parts supplied by reference TRBV7-2 and TRBJ1-4, is GAGVSQSPSNKVTEKGKDVELRCDPISGHTALYWYRQSLGQGLEFLIYFQGNSAPDKSGLPSDRFSAERTGGSVSTLTIQRTQQEDSAVYLCASTPGDLGKLFFGSGTQLSVL.

The chain is built from TRBV2 and TRBJ1-5, with 8 bases matching TRBD1. Trimming at V came to 6 bases and at J to 4 bases, leaving 8 bases not matched to a gene. Germline loops: CDR1 SNHLY, CDR2 FYNNEI. The CDR3 has 15 amino acids. As DNA, the CDR3 is TGTGCCAGCAGCGCCGGACAGGGAGAGAATCAGCCCCAGCATTTT. Translation: CASSAGQGENQPQHF. The variable domain in full, with the rest retrieved from reference TRBV2 and TRBJ1-5, is EPEVTQTPSHQVTQMGQEVILRCVPISNHLYFYWYRQILGQKVEFLVSFYNNEISEKSEIFDDQFSVERPDGSNFTLKIRSTKLEDSAMYFCASSAGQGENQPQHFGDGTRLSIL.

This clonotype has a count of ten or more. V gene TRBV29-1 combines with J gene TRBJ1-2; D gene unclear. Germline values: CDR1 SQVTM, CDR2 ANQGSEA. This CDR3 is built from 13 residues. V lost 4 bases to trimming and J lost 2 bases, with 11 bases between them. The CDR3 nucleotides are TGCAGCGTTGTTGTGGGATGGAACTATGGCTACACCTTC. It specifies CSVVVGWNYGYTF.

Remarks on this clonotype: A single base separates this from a much larger clone, so it may be a read error. This chain joins TRBV12-3 or TRBV12-4 and TRBJ1-4, with 7 bases matching TRBD1. The CDR3 has 14 amino acids. The junction had 6 bases not matched to a gene; V was cut back by 6 bases and J by 5 bases. CDR3 sequence reads: CASSATGPNEKLFF. Written as DNA, the CDR3 is TGTGCCAGCAGCGCGACAGGGCCAAATGAAAAACTGTTTTTT.

The rearrangement links TRBV5-4 to TRBJ2-7; possibly TRBD1 or TRBD2 for D (5 bases each). There are 16 residues in the CDR3. Germline V gene lookup returns CDR1 SGHNT and CDR2 YYREEE (reference sequence). V lost 4 bases to trimming and J lost 3 bases, with 20 bases between them. CDR3: CASSTGTTGRSYEQYF. CDR3 in DNA: TGTGCCAGCAGCACGGGAACAACGGGACGGAGCTACGAGCAGTACTTC.

This clonotype appeared a few times. The chain joins TRBV13 to TRBJ1-4, with D maybe TRBD1 (5 bases). CDR3 size: 12 residues. Germline CDR1 PRHDT, CDR2 FYEKMQ (reference sequence). Trimming stripped 4 bases from V and 10 bases from J, with 10 bases between. In DNA, the CDR3 is TGTGCCAGCAGCTCCCAGGGAGGAAAACTGTTTTTT. Its protein is CASSSQGGKLFF.

This clonotype was recorded once. The junction shows a germline mismatch at one end, possibly a read error. The V call is TRBV18, the J call TRBJ1-1, with D possibly matching TRBD1 (6 bases). The CDR3 contains 14 residues. In germline, CDR1 is KGHSH, CDR2 LQKENI. DNA of the CDR3: TGTGCCAGCTCAGGGGGCACAATGAACACTGAAGCTTCCTTT. Protein product: CASSGGTMNTEASF. The variable domain in full, with the rest retrieved from reference TRBV18 and TRBJ1-1, is NAGVMQNPRHLVRRRGQEARLRCSPMKGHSHVYWYRQLPEEGLKFMVYLQKENIIDESGMPKERFSAEFPKEGPSILRIQQVVRGDSAAYFCASSGGTMNTEASFGQGTRLTVV.

The chain has TRBV15 and TRBJ2-5; D may correspond to TRBD1 or TRBD2 (5 bases each). The V end lost 1 base, the J end lost 4 bases, and 10 bases lay between the germline ends. The CDR3 extends over 14 amino acids. Germline V gene data show CDR1 as LNHNV and CDR2 as YYDKDF (reference sequence). CDR3 DNA sequence: TGTGCCACCAGCAGAGTTGGGGGACGAGAGACCCAGTACTTC. The encoded protein is CATSRVGGRETQYF. Complete variable domain (other parts from reference TRBV15 and TRBJ2-5): DAMVIQNPRYQVTQFGKPVTLSCSQTLNHNVMYWYQQKSSQAPKLLFHYYDKDFNNEADTPDNFQSRRPNTSFCFLDIRSPGLGDTAMYLCATSRVGGRETQYFGPGTRLLVL.

With regard to this clonotype: One junction end does not reproduce the germline sequence, and a read error may be involved. The rearrangement joins TRBV7-9 to TRBJ1-5; D is undetermined. Looked up from germline, CDR1 is SEHNR and CDR2 is FQNEAQ (reference sequence). The CDR3 is 13 amino acids. The CDR3 loop reads CARSFDSNQPQHF. The DNA for the CDR3 is TGTGCCCGCAGCTTCGATAGCAATCAGCCCCAGCATTTT. Full variable domain (outside the CDR3, taken from reference TRBV7-9 and TRBJ1-5): DTGVSQNPRHKITKRGQNVTFRCDPISEHNRLYWYRQTLGQGPEFLTYFQNEAQLEKSRLLSDRFSAERPKGSFSTLEIQRTEQGDSAMYLCARSFDSNQPQHFGDGTRLSIL.

This clonotype was detected ten times or more. This chain uses TRBV2 with TRBJ2-7, with D uncertain. The V gene's germline CDR1 is SNHLY and CDR2 FYNNEI. Trimming cost V 3 bases and J 0 bases, with 6 bases left between them. The CDR3 has 13 amino acids. CDR3 sequence: CASSDSYSYEQYF. CDR3 DNA sequence: TGTGCCAGCAGTGACAGCTACTCCTACGAGCAGTACTTC.

This clonotype came up many times. CDR3 sequence reads: CSAEGVRGTNTGELFF. The CDR3 coding sequence is TGCAGTGCCGAGGGGGTTCGAGGGACGAACACCGGGGAGCTGTTTTTT. The V gene is TRBV20-1, the J gene TRBJ2-2, with D possibly being TRBD1 (6 bases). V was cut by 6 bases and J by 0 bases, with 17 bases left in between. The CDR3 loop spans 16 amino acids. Germline V gene data show CDR1 as DFQATT and CDR2 as SNEGSKA (reference sequence).